These 15 T cell receptor beta chains came from one sample sequenced in a study of T cells in Graves' hyperthyroidism and ophthalmopathy (dated by TCRdb to about 2019). The library was made by multiplex PCR. Instrument on record: Illumina HiSeq 2000. Amplification of TCR beta CDR3 regions was carried out from RNA transcripts. For the first round of RT-PCR on the TCR CDR3, the HTBI primer set was used together with the Qiagen OneStep RT-PCR kit. TCRdb cleaned the public reads at Q25 with fastp, built clones with MiXCR and kept in-frame beta chains. All rows with the same CDR3 protein become a single entry with the most common DNA and genes. This sample has hundreds of thousands of distinct CDR3 sequences in its table, and around 39% of those were observed once. The ten largest clonotypes hold 8% to 9% of the sample. Sequenced: blood. These receptors were collected from a man aged 18 to 29 with Graves' hyperthyroidism.

Points on this clonotype: A read error may produce the germline difference seen at one junction end. This chain links TRBV7-2 with TRBJ2-2; 9 bases align to TRBD1. Per germline, CDR1 SGHTA and CDR2 FQGNSA. The CDR3 is made up of 17 amino acids. In DNA form, the CDR3 reads TGCGCCAGCAGCTTCCGAGCCGGGACAGGGTCGGTCGGGGAGCTGTTTTTT. It encodes CASSFRAGTGSVGELFF.

The chain employs TRBV11-3 and TRBJ1-4, with 7 nucleotides matching TRBD1. The V segment lost 11 bases and the J segment 8 bases; nucleotides outside the gene matches: 14. The CDR3 is 14 residues long. CDR1 is SGHNT, CDR2 YENEEA, per germline. CDR3 residues: CAWSVGQEGEKLFF. Here the CDR3 DNA reads TGTGCCTGGAGTGTAGGACAGGAAGGGGAAAAACTGTTTTTT.

This rearrangement joins TRBV10-3 to TRBJ1-6; perhaps TRBD1 as D (5 bases). CDR1 is ENHRY, CDR2 SYGVKD, per germline. V was trimmed by 4 bases and J by 10 bases, leaving 14 bases between them. This CDR3 is built from 14 residues. CDR3 protein: CAISGRDQGSPLHF. The CDR3 nucleotides read TGTGCCATCAGTGGTAGGGATCAGGGATCACCCCTCCACTTT.

In regard to this clonotype: A much larger clone is a single base away; this may be a read error. This sequence joins TRBV7-8 and TRBJ2-7; 11 bases are a match to TRBD2. This CDR3 spans 15 amino acids. Germline CDR1 SGHVS, CDR2 FQNEAQ. The CDR3 region is CASSFGLAGGYGQYF. As DNA, the CDR3 is TGTGCCAGCAGCTTCGGGCTAGCGGGAGGCTACGGGCAGTACTTC.

The chain employs TRBV5-1 and TRBJ1-1; possible D gene TRBD1, 6 bases. The CDR3 extends over 14 amino acids. Looked up from germline, CDR1 is SGHRS and CDR2 is YFSETQ. Trimming took 4 bases from V and 5 from J, leaving 15 bases between them. CDR3 nucleotides: TGCGCCAGCAGCAGGCCGGACAGCGAGACTGAAGCTTTCTTT. Translated, it gives CASSRPDSETEAFF.

The V call is TRBV29-1, the J call TRBJ2-2; no clear D. The V gene lost 8 bases and the J gene lost 0 bases, with 16 bases spanning the gap. The CDR3 is made up of 15 amino acids. Looked up from germline, CDR1 is SQVTM and CDR2 is ANQGSEA. CDR3 in DNA: TGCAGCTTAAGGGCGGACGTATCGAACACCGGGGAGCTGTTTTTT. Translating it yields CSLRADVSNTGELFF.

This clonotype was detected ten times or more. The chain uses TRBV7-9 and TRBJ2-5; 10 positions agree with TRBD2. CDR3 length: 16 amino acids. The V gene's germline CDR1 is SEHNR and CDR2 FQNEAQ (reference sequence). The trim removed 1 base at V and 1 base at J, leaving 3 bases unmatched. The CDR3 region has the DNA TGTGCCAGCAGCTTAGGTGCTAGCGGGAGCCAAGAGACCCAGTACTTC. It specifies CASSLGASGSQETQYF.

In regard to this clonotype: A junction boundary mismatches the germline segment, possibly from a read error. CDR3 residues: CACSLAREQFF. The CDR3 DNA reads as TGTGCCTGTAGTCTCGCGAGAGAGCAGTTCTTC. The rearrangement joins TRBV19 to TRBJ2-1, with D hard to call. CDR1 and CDR2 (germline): LNHDA, SQIVND (reference sequence). The CDR3 spans 11 residues.

The chain links TRBV7-9 to TRBJ2-2; D is unresolved. Germline lookup yields CDR1 SEHNR and CDR2 FQNEAQ (reference sequence). The CDR3 loop spans 14 amino acids. Trimming removed 5 bases at V and 6 bases at J, with 13 bases between. The CDR3 loop is CASSPPAPSGELFF. For the CDR3, the DNA is TGTGCCAGCAGCCCACCAGCCCCGTCCGGGGAGCTGTTTTTT. The variable domain in full, with the rest retrieved from reference TRBV7-9 and TRBJ2-2, is DTGVSQNPRHKITKRGQNVTFRCDPISEHNRLYWYRQTLGQGPEFLTYFQNEAQLEKSRLLSDRFSAERPKGSFSTLEIQRTEQGDSAMYLCASSPPAPSGELFFGEGSRLTVL.

The chain joins TRBV13 to TRBJ1-1, with D unresolved. This CDR3 spans 13 amino acids. The germline V and J ends were trimmed by 2 bases and 9 bases, with 13 bases remaining between them. Per the germline V gene, CDR1 is PRHDT and CDR2 is FYEKMQ (reference sequence). Here the CDR3 DNA reads TGTGCCAGCAGCTTAAATGAACAGCCTAAAGCTTTCTTT. It specifies CASSLNEQPKAFF.

This clonotype was counted many times. The CDR3 loop is CSARRGDGGNTIYF. The CDR3 coding sequence is TGCAGTGCTAGACGGGGGGACGGGGGAAACACCATATATTTT. This chain uses TRBV20-1 with TRBJ1-3; weak D call: TRBD1 (5 bases). The V gene's germline CDR1 is DFQATT and CDR2 SNEGSKA (reference sequence). V lost 2 bases and J 4 bases, leaving 12 bases between the germline ends. CDR3 length: 14 residues.

A few counts support this clonotype. The chain is built from TRBV19 and TRBJ1-4; no reliable D call. V gave up 6 bases and J gave up 8 bases, with 19 bases separating them. This CDR3 is 15 amino acids long. From germline, CDR1 is LNHDA and CDR2 SQIVND (reference sequence). This CDR3 reads CASRTLTPEGEKLFF. The CDR3 DNA follows: TGTGCCAGTAGGACCTTGACTCCTGAGGGCGAAAAACTGTTTTTT.

This clonotype has only a few counts. The rearrangement links TRBV11-2 to TRBJ1-3; unclear D gene. The length of the CDR3 is 15 residues. The V gene lost 5 bases and the J gene lost 10 bases, with 21 bases spanning the gap. Germline V lookup: CDR1 SGHAT, CDR2 FQNNGV. This CDR3 reads CASSTYGQNAGTIYF. In DNA, the CDR3 is TGTGCCAGCAGCACCTACGGGCAGAACGCGGGGACCATATATTTT. The whole variable domain, remainder taken from reference TRBV11-2 and TRBJ1-3, is EAGVAQSPRYKIIEKRQSVAFWCNPISGHATLYWYQQILGQGPKLLIQFQNNGVVDDSQLPKDRFSAERLKGVDSTLKIQPAKLEDSAVYLCASSTYGQNAGTIYFGEGSWLTVV.

The chain joins TRBV24-1 to TRBJ2-2; TRBD1 might be the D (5 bases). This CDR3 is built from 13 residues. Trimming took 3 bases from V and 9 from J, leaving 10 bases between them. Germline V gives CDR1 KGHDR, CDR2 SFDVKD. The CDR3 bases are TGTGCCACCAGTGATCTGGTGGACAGGGAGCTGTTTTTT. Amino acids: CATSDLVDRELFF.

This clonotype turned up a few times. V gene TRBV6-6 combines with J gene TRBJ1-1; possible D gene TRBD1, 6 bases. Germline V gene lookup returns CDR1 MNHNY and CDR2 SVGAGI (reference sequence). The V gene lost 6 bases and the J gene lost 5 bases, with 16 bases spanning the gap. CDR3 length: 14 residues. CDR3 sequence reads: CASRNTGRRTEAFF. The CDR3 coding sequence is TGTGCCAGCAGAAACACAGGGCGCCGGACTGAAGCTTTCTTT.